This T cell receptor beta chain was documented in a study of shared clonotypes between healthy human individuals. Trimming cost V 1 base and J 2 bases, with 5 bases left between them. The CDR3 loop spans 13 amino acids. In germline, CDR1 is LGHNA, CDR2 YNFKEQ. Per the authors' pipeline: ImmunoSEQ sequences covered only the junction and lacked quality scores; filtering therefore differed. Profiling relied on immunoSEQ multiplex PCR, and the TCRdb table lists in-frame clones only, not all of them. For V, J and clone size, that table is used; D and trimming come from the DNA. The sample consists of some 2,000,000 clones, roughly 96% of them appearing once. CD4+ cell separation produced CD45RA+ naive and CD45RA-negative memory subsets.

The receptor was isolated from a man between 18 and 29 years old in good health. Specimen: naive CD4+ T cells sorted from blood. Subset: CD45RA+ positively selected. This chain connects TRBV4-2 to TRBJ2-5; no reliable D call. The CDR3 DNA reads as TGTGCCAGCAGCCAAGCCCAGCAAGAGACCCAGTACTTC. Amino acid sequence: CASSQAQQETQYF.